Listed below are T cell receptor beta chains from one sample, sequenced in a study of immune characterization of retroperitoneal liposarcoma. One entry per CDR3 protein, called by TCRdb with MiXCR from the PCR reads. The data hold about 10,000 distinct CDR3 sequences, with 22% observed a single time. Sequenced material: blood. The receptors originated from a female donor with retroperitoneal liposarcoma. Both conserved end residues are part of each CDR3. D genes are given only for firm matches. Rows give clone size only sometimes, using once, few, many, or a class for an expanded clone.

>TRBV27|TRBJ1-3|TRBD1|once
CASSPWTGASSPSGNTIYF
TGTGCCAGCAGTCCATGGACAGGGGCCTCTAGCCCCTCTGGAAACACCATATATTTT
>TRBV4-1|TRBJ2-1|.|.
CASSPMEYNEQFF
TGCGCCAGCAGCCCCATGGAGTACAATGAGCAGTTCTTC
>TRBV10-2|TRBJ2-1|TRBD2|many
CASRGLGGGFF
TGCGCCAGCAGGGGCCTGGGGGGGGGGTTCTTC
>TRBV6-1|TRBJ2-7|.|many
CASSDKAGPYEQYF
TGTGCCAGCAGTGATAAGGCAGGTCCCTACGAGCAGTACTTC
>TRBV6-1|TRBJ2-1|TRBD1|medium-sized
CASSVRGQGSYNEQFF
TGTGCCAGCAGTGTAAGAGGACAGGGATCCTACAATGAGCAGTTCTTC
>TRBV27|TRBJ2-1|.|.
CASSAGTTNNEQFF
TGTGCCAGCAGTGCCGGGACCACTAACAATGAGCAGTTCTTC
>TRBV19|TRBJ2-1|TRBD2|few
CASSPTSGEYNEQFF
TGTGCCAGTAGTCCAACTAGCGGAGAATACAATGAGCAGTTCTTC
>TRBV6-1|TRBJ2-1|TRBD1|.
CASRIGQGTTYEQFF
TGTGCCAGCAGGATAGGACAGGGGACCACCTACGAGCAGTTCTTC
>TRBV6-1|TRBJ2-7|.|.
CASSYRDNSYEQYF
TGTGCCAGCAGCTACCGGGACAACTCCTACGAGCAGTACTTC
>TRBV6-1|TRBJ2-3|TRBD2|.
CASSAAGEGDTQYF
TGTGCCAGCAGTGCAGCGGGAGAGGGTGATACGCAGTATTTT
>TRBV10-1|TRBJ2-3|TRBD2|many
CASSESAGGADTQYF
TGCGCCAGCAGTGAGTCAGCGGGAGGGGCCGATACGCAGTATTTT
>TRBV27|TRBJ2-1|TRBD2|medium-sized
CASRREGLNEQFF
TGTGCCAGCAGGCGGGAGGGCCTCAATGAGCAGTTCTTC
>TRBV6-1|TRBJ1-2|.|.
CASSEAGAYYGYTF
TGTGCCAGCAGTGAAGCGGGGGCGTACTATGGCTACACCTTC
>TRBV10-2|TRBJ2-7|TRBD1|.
CASSPGQAYEQYF
TGCGCCAGCAGTCCTGGACAGGCCTACGAGCAGTACTTC
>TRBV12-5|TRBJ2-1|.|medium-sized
CASGLQGSGTYNEQFF
TGTGCTAGTGGTTTGCAGGGTAGCGGAACATACAATGAGCAGTTCTTC
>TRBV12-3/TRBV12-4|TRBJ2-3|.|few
CASGGSTDTQYF
TGTGCCAGCGGGGGAAGCACAGATACGCAGTATTTT
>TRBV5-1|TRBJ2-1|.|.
CASSEGSLNEQFF
TGCGCCAGCAGTGAGGGGTCTTTGAATGAGCAGTTCTTC
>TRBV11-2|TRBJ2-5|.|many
CASSFGDSQETQYF
TGTGCCAGCAGCTTCGGTGATAGTCAAGAGACCCAGTACTTC
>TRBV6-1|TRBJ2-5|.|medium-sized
CAQETQYF
TGTGCCCAAGAGACCCAGTACTTC
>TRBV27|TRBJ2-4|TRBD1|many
CATGGTGQDIQYF
TGTGCCACCGGGGGGACAGGGCAGGACATTCAGTACTTC
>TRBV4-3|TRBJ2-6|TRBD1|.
CASSHGTAKANVLTF
TGCGCCAGCAGCCACGGGACAGCTAAGGCCAACGTCCTGACTTTC
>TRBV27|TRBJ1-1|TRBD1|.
CASSGQGVTEAFF
TGTGCCAGCAGTGGACAGGGGGTCACTGAAGCTTTCTTT
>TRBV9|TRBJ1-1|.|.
CASSVEAGRNTEAFF
TGTGCCAGCAGCGTAGAGGCAGGGCGGAACACTGAAGCTTTCTTT
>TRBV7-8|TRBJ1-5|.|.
CASSLGAGRSRVGNQPQHF
TGTGCCAGCAGCTTAGGGGCAGGCCGGTCGAGGGTGGGCAATCAGCCCCAGCATTTT
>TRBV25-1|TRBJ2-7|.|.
CASSEYGVRADEQYF
TGTGCCAGCAGTGAATATGGCGTCAGGGCGGACGAGCAGTACTTC
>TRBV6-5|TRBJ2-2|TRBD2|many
CASSYDAGARGGTGELFF
TGTGCCAGCAGTTACGATGCAGGGGCTCGGGGGGGCACCGGGGAGCTGTTTTTT
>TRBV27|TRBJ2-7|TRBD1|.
CASSFGTGRDEQYF
TGTGCCAGCAGTTTTGGGACAGGGAGAGATGAGCAGTACTTC
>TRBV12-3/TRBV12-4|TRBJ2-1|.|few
CASSLSGKQFF
TGTGCCAGCAGTTTGTCCGGGAAGCAGTTCTTC
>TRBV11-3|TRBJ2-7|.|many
CASSLVPDSYEQYF
TGTGCCAGCAGCTTAGTACCGGACTCCTACGAGCAGTACTTC
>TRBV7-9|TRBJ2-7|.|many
CASSITGSSYNEQYF
TGTGCCAGCAGCATCACAGGGAGCTCCTACAATGAGCAGTACTTC
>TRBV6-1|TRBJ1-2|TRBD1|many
CASIDPRAGGLHGYTF
TGTGCCAGCATCGACCCGAGGGCAGGGGGCTTACATGGCTACACCTTC
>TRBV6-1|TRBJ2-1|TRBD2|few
CASSEVPGDYSYNEQFF
TGTGCCAGCAGTGAGGTCCCCGGGGACTACTCCTACAATGAGCAGTTCTTC
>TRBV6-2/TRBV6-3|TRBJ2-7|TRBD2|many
CASSLSSGLTYEQYF
TGTGCCAGCAGTTTATCTAGCGGTTTGACCTACGAGCAGTACTTC
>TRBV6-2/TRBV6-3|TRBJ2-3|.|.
CASSQGSGGLTDTQYF
TGTGCCAGCAGTCAAGGGTCCGGGGGGCTCACAGATACGCAGTATTTT
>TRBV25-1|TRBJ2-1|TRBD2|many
CASSGASGRVDEQFF
TGTGCCAGCAGTGGGGCTAGCGGGAGAGTCGATGAGCAGTTCTTC
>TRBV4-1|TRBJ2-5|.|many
CASSQDGQPRRF
TGCGCCAGCAGCCAAGACGGACAGCCCCGCCGCTTC
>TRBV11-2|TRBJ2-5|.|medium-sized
CASSSQETQYF
TGTGCCAGCAGCTCCCAAGAGACCCAGTACTTC
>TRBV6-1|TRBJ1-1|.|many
CASRLKQGAGNTEAFF
TGTGCCAGCAGGTTAAAGCAGGGCGCGGGGAACACTGAAGCTTTCTTT
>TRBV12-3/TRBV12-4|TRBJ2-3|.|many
CASGISGNTDTQYF
TGTGCCAGCGGGATTTCAGGGAACACAGATACGCAGTATTTT